These 3 T cell receptor beta chains were all obtained from the same sample, sequenced in a study of CXCR3-negative and CXCR3-positive naive CD8 T cells. With UMI labels, 5' RACE was used to prepare the TRB cDNA libraries. TCRdb reprocessed the 5' RACE reads and stores each CDR3 protein as one record, lacking DNA. Its table lists 45,000 to 65,000 distinct CDR3 sequences. The specimen was naive CXCR3- CD8+ T cells from blood. Subset given: CD45RO-CCR7+CD27+CD95- naive CD8+ T cells lacking CXCR3 (TNR3-). These receptor sequences come from a human donor in good health. Some clones in this sample may be carry-over from other donors' samples.

The gene calls are TRBV30 and TRBJ2-1; absent DNA, TCRdb's TRBD2 call cannot be checked. The CDR3 is made up of 16 amino acids. Germline CDR1 reads GTSNPN; CDR2 reads SVGIG (reference sequence). CDR3 sequence: CAWSGRASGSYNEQFF.

CDR3 sequence: CAISGTSGEGTQYF. The V gene is TRBV10-3, the J gene TRBJ2-5; TCRdb designates TRBD2, a call that cannot be tested without DNA. The CDR3 sequence is 14 residues long. Germline CDR1 and CDR2: ENHRY and SYGVKD.

CDR3 loop: CASSQLTSGESPGETQYF. The chain carries TRBV4-2 and TRBJ2-5; TCRdb designates TRBD2, a call that cannot be tested without DNA. This CDR3 spans 18 amino acids. The germline gives CDR1 LGHNA, CDR2 YNFKEQ.